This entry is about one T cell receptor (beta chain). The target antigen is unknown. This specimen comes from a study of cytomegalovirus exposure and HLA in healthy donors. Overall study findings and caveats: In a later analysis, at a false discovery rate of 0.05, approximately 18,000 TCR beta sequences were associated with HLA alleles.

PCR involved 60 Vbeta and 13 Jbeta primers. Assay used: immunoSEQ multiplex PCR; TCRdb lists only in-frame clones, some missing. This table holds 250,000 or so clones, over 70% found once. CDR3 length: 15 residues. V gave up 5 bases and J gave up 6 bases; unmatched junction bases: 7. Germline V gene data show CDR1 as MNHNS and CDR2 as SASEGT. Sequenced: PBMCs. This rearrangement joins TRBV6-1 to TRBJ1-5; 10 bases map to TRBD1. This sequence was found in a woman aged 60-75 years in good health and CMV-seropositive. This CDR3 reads CASSPRTGGRQPQHF. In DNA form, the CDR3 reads TGTGCCAGCAGTCCACGGACAGGGGGACGTCAGCCCCAGCATTTT.